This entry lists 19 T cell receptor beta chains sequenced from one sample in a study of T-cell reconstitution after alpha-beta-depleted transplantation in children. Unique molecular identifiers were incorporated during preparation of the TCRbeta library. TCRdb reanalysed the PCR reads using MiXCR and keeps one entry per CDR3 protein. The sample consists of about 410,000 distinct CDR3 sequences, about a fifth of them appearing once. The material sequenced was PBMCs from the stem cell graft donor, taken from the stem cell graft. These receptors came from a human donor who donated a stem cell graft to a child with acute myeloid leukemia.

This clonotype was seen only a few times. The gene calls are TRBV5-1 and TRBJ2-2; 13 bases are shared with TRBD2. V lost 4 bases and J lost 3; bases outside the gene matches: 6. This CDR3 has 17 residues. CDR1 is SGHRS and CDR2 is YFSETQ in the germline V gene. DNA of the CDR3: TGCGCCAGCAGCCCCACTAGCGGGAGGGCCTACACCGGGGAGCTGTTTTTT. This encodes CASSPTSGRAYTGELFF. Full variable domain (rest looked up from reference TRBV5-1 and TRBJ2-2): KAGVTQTPRYLIKTRGQQVTLSCSPISGHRSVSWYQQTPGQGLQFLFEYFSETQRNKGNFPGRFSGRQFSNSRSEMNVSTLELGDSALYLCASSPTSGRAYTGELFFGEGSRLTVL.

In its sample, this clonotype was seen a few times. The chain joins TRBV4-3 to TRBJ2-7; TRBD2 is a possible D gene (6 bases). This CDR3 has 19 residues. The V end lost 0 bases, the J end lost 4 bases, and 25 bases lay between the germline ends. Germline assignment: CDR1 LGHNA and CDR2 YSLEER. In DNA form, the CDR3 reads TGCGCCAGCAGCCAAGATGTGAGGAGGGGTAGCGGACTCCTGTACGAGCAGTACTTC. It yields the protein CASSQDVRRGSGLLYEQYF.

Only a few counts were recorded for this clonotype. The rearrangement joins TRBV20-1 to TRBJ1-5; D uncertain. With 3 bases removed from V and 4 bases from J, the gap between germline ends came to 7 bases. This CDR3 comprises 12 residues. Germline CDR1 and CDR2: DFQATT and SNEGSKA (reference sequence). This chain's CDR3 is CSARTTNQPQHF. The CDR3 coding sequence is TGCAGTGCTAGGACAACGAATCAGCCCCAGCATTTT.

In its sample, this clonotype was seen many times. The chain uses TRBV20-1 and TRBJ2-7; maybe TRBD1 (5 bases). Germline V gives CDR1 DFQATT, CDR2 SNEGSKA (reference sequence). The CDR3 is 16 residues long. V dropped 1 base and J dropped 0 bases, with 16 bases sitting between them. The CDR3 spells CSARVPRLDSSYEQYF. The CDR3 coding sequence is TGCAGTGCTAGAGTCCCCCGGCTCGACAGCTCCTACGAGCAGTACTTC.

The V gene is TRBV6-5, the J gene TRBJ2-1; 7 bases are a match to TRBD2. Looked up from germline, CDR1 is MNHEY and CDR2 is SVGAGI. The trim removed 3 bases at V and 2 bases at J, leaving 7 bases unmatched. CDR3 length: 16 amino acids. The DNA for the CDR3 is TGTGCCAGCAGTTATCGAGGGAGGGCGACCTACAATGAGCAGTTCTTC. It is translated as CASSYRGRATYNEQFF.

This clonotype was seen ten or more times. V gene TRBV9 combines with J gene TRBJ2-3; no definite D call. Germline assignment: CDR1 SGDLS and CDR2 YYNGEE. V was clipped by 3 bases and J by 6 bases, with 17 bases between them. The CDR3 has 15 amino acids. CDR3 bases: TGTGCCAGCAGCGGTACTCTGTTCCCCACGGATACGCAGTATTTT. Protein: CASSGTLFPTDTQYF. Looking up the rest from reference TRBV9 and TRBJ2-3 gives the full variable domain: DSGVTQTPKHLITATGQRVTLRCSPRSGDLSVYWYQQSLDQGLQFLIQYYNGEERAKGNILERFSAQQFPDLHSELNLSSLELGDSALYFCASSGTLFPTDTQYFGPGTRLTVL.

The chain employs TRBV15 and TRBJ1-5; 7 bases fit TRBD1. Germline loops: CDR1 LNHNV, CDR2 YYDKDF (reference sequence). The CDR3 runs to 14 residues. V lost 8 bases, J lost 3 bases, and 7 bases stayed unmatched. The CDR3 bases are TGTGCCACCCCAGGGACAGTTTACAATCAGCCCCAGCATTTT. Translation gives CATPGTVYNQPQHF.

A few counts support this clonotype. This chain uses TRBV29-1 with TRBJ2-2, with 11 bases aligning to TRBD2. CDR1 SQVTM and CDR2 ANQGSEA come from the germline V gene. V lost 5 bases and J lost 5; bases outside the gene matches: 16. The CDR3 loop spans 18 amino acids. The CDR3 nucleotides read TGCAGCGTTCGACAGACTAGCGGGAAGGTCGGTGCGACCGGGGAGCTGTTTTTT. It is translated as CSVRQTSGKVGATGELFF.

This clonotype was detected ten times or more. The CDR3 is CASSYGGYNEQFF. The CDR3 DNA reads TGTGCCAGCAGTTACGGCGGTTACAATGAGCAGTTCTTC. The chain links TRBV6-5 to TRBJ2-1; D remains unclear. The CDR3 has 13 residues. V was trimmed by 2 bases and J by 4 bases, leaving 6 bases between them. Germline values: CDR1 MNHEY, CDR2 SVGAGI.

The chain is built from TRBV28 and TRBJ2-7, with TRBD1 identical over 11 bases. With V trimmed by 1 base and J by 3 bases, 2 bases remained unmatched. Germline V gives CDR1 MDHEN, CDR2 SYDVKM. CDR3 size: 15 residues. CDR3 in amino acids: CASSLSGQGVYEQYF. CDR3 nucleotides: TGTGCCAGCAGTTTATCGGGACAGGGGGTCTACGAGCAGTACTTC.

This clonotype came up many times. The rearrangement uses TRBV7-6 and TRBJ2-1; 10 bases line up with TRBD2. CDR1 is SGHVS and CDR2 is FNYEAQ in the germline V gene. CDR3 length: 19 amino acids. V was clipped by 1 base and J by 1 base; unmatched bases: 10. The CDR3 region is CASSLERAGGPGSYNEQFF. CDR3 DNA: TGTGCCAGCAGCTTAGAACGAGCGGGAGGGCCGGGTTCCTACAATGAGCAGTTCTTC.

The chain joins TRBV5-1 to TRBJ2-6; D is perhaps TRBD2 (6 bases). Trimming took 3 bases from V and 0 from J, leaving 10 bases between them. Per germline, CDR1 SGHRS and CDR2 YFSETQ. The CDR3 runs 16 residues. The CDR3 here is CASSSAGSSGANVLTF. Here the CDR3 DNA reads TGCGCCAGCAGCTCCGCGGGAAGCTCTGGGGCCAACGTCCTGACTTTC.

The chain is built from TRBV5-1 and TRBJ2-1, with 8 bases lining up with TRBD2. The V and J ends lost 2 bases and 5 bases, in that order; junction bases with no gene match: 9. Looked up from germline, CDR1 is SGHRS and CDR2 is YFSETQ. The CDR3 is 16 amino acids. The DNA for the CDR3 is TGCGCCAGCAGCTTCCCGCGAGGTAGCGGGAACAATGAGCAGTTCTTC. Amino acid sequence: CASSFPRGSGNNEQFF. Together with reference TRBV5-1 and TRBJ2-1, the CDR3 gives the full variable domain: KAGVTQTPRYLIKTRGQQVTLSCSPISGHRSVSWYQQTPGQGLQFLFEYFSETQRNKGNFPGRFSGRQFSNSRSEMNVSTLELGDSALYLCASSFPRGSGNNEQFFGPGTRLTVL.

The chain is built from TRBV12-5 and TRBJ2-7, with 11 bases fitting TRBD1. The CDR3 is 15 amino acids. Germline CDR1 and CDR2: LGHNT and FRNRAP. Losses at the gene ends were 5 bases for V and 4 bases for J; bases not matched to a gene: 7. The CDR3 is CASGPTGQGAYEQYF. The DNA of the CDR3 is TGTGCTAGTGGTCCGACCGGACAGGGGGCATACGAGCAGTACTTC.

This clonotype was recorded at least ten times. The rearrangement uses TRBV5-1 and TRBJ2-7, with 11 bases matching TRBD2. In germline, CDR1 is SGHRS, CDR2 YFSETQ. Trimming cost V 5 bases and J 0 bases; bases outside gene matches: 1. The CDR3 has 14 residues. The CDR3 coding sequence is TGCGCCAGCAGGACTAGCGGGAACTCCTACGAGCAGTACTTC. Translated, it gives CASRTSGNSYEQYF.

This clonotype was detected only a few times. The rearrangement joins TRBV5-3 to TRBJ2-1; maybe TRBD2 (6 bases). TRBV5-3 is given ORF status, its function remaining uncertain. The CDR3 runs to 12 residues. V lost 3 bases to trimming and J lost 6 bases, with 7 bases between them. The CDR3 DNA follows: TGTGCCAGAAGCTCGACTAGCAATGAGCAGTTCTTC. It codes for CARSSTSNEQFF.

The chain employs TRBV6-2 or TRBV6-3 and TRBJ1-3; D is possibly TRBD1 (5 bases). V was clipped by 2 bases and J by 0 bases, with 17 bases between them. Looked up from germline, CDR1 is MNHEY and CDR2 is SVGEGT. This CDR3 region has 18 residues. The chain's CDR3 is CASSYRTTTVRSGNTIYF. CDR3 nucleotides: TGTGCCAGCAGTTACAGGACTACGACAGTGCGCTCTGGAAACACCATATATTTT.

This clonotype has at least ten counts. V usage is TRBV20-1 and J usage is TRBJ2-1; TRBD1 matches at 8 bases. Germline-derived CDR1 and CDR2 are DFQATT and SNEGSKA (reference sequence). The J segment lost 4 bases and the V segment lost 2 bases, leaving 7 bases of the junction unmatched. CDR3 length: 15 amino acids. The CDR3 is CSARPTGANYNEQFF. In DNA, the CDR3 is TGCAGTGCTAGACCGACAGGGGCTAATTACAATGAGCAGTTCTTC.

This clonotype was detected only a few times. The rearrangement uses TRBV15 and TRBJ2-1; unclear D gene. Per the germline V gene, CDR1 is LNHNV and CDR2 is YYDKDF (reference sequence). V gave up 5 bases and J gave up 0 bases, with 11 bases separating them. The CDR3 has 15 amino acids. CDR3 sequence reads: CATSRLGSSYNEQFF. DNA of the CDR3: TGTGCCACCAGCCGTCTCGGAAGCTCCTACAATGAGCAGTTCTTC.